The 30 T cell receptor beta chains below come from one sample, sequenced in a study of T cell clonotyping in hematopoietic cell transplantation. Time point reported: recipient sample about 28 days before transplant, after cytoreduction. The method was immunoSEQ multiplex PCR; TCRdb's version includes in-frame clones alone and lacks a portion of them. The table has around 40,000 clones, roughly 96% seen once. This specimen was peripheral blood mononuclear cells, taken before stem cell transplant. Every receptor here comes from a man aged 35 to 55 with chronic myeloid leukemia. Some clones in this sample may be carry-over from other donors' samples.

This sequence joins TRBV25-1 and TRBJ2-1; TRBD1 matches at 9 bases. The J segment lost 4 bases and the V segment lost 3 bases, leaving 4 bases of the junction unmatched. The CDR3 length is 15 residues. In germline, CDR1 is MGHDK, CDR2 SYGVNS. This CDR3 is CASSDRDRAYNEQFF. DNA for the CDR3: TGTGCCAGCAGTGACCGGGACAGGGCATACAATGAGCAGTTCTTC. Full variable domain (missing parts from reference TRBV25-1 and TRBJ2-1): EADIYQTPRYLVIGTGKKITLECSQTMGHDKMYWYQQDPGMELHLIHYSYGVNSTEKGDLSSESTVSRIRTEHFPLTLESARPSHTSQYLCASSDRDRAYNEQFFGPGTRLTVL.

The chain is built from TRBV5-1 and TRBJ1-2, with a possible D match to TRBD1 (6 bases). This CDR3 is 15 amino acids long. In germline, CDR1 is SGHRS, CDR2 YFSETQ. V was shortened by 0 bases and J by 4 bases, with 13 bases between the two germline ends. The CDR3, as DNA: TGCGCCAGCAGCTTGGGCGGGGGCGCTGGCTATGGCTACACCTTC. Its translation: CASSLGGGAGYGYTF.

The chain recombines TRBV28 with TRBJ1-2, with TRBD1 identical over 9 bases. J was trimmed by 7 bases and V by 6 bases; bases with no gene match: 3. Germline lookup yields CDR1 MDHEN and CDR2 SYDVKM. CDR3 length: 12 amino acids. CDR3 nucleotides: TGTGCCAGCAGGGTGGACAGGGGTGGCTACACCTTC. Residues: CASRVDRGGYTF.

This clone was found once. V and J are TRBV5-4 and TRBJ1-6; perhaps TRBD1 as D (5 bases). Germline V CDR1 and CDR2: SGHNT, YYREEE (reference sequence). CDR3 size: 14 residues. V was shortened by 0 bases and J by 7 bases, with 8 bases between the two germline ends. CDR3 in DNA: TGTGCCAGCAGCTTGGGTGGGGCGAATTCACCCCTCCACTTT. Its protein product is CASSLGGANSPLHF.

The V gene is TRBV7-2, the J gene TRBJ2-1, with no clear D. CDR3 size: 15 residues. CDR1 and CDR2 (germline): SGHTA, FQGNSA. Trimming pared 4 bases from V and 6 bases from J, leaving 16 bases between. Here the CDR3 DNA reads TGTGCCAGCAGCTCCTTACCTCTAGGAACCAATGAGCAGTTCTTC. Translation: CASSSLPLGTNEQFF.

The chain carries TRBV30 and TRBJ1-2; a possible D gene is TRBD1 (5 bases). Germline CDR1 is GTSNPN and CDR2 is SVGIG (reference sequence). The CDR3 has 13 amino acids. V was trimmed by 1 base and J by 8 bases, leaving 14 bases between them. The CDR3 nucleotides read TGTGCCTGGAGTGCGTCACCCGGGGGAGGCTACACCTTC. Encoded protein: CAWSASPGGGYTF.

This clone was observed a few times. The chain uses TRBV21-1 and TRBJ1-2. TRBV21-1 is listed as a pseudogene. This CDR3 region has 16 residues. The CDR3 reads CASSKPLQYPLRGYTF. CDR3 nucleotide sequence: TGTGCCAGCAGCAAACCTCTGCAGTATCCACTTCGTGGCTACACCTTC.

The chain links TRBV7-3 to TRBJ1-1, with D perhaps matching TRBD1 (5 bases). The V and J ends lost 4 bases and 2 bases respectively, with 8 bases between them. The CDR3 has 13 residues. Germline lookup yields CDR1 SGHTA and CDR2 FQGTGA. CDR3 in DNA: TGTGCCAGCAGCTCCGGACACAACACTGAAGCTTTCTTT. The encoded protein is CASSSGHNTEAFF.

The gene calls are TRBV19 and TRBJ1-1; D remains ambiguous. V lost 7 bases, J lost 0 bases, and 21 bases lay in between. Looked up from germline, CDR1 is LNHDA and CDR2 is SQIVND (reference sequence). The length of the CDR3 is 17 residues. The CDR3 DNA follows: TGTGCCAGTACCACACTTCGGACTGGAGGGCTGAACACTGAAGCTTTCTTT. Its protein product is CASTTLRTGGLNTEAFF.

This clone was found once. The chain recombines TRBV27 with TRBJ2-7, with unresolved D. The germline CDR1 and CDR2 sequences are MNHEY and SMNVEV (reference sequence). This CDR3 region has 15 residues. Trimming left V 8 bases short and J 0 bases short, with 17 bases between. The CDR3 sequence is CASRTAPQSSYEQYF. The CDR3 region has the DNA TGTGCCAGCCGGACCGCACCACAGAGCTCCTACGAGCAGTACTTC.

The gene calls are TRBV7-9 and TRBJ2-1; TRBD1 or TRBD2 may be the D gene (5 bases each). Germline CDR1 reads SEHNR; CDR2 reads FQNEAQ (reference sequence). With 3 bases removed from V and 10 bases from J, the gap between germline ends came to 13 bases. There are 13 residues in the CDR3. This CDR3 is CASSLQGDQEQFF. CDR3 sequence (DNA): TGTGCCAGCAGCTTGCAGGGAGACCAGGAGCAGTTCTTC.

This clone was picked up a small number of times. The V and J genes are TRBV7-2 and TRBJ1-6, with 11 bases fitting TRBD1. Germline V gene lookup returns CDR1 SGHTA and CDR2 FQGNSA. V trimming: 5 bases; J trimming: 4 bases; junction bases outside the gene matches: 4. The CDR3 is made up of 16 amino acids. CDR3 coding DNA: TGTGCCAGCAGCCCGGGACAGGGGGGATATAATTCACCCCTCCACTTT. It specifies CASSPGQGGYNSPLHF. The full variable domain, rest sourced from reference TRBV7-2 and TRBJ1-6, is GAGVSQSPSNKVTEKGKDVELRCDPISGHTALYWYRQSLGQGLEFLIYFQGNSAPDKSGLPSDRFSAERTGGSVSTLTIQRTQQEDSAVYLCASSPGQGGYNSPLHFGNGTRLTVT.

This clone was seen just once. V is TRBV28 and J is TRBJ1-4, with D unresolved. V was clipped by 6 bases and J by 10 bases, with 21 bases between them. This CDR3 is 15 amino acids long. Germline V gives CDR1 MDHEN, CDR2 SYDVKM. This CDR3 is CASSSLPSRGGKLFF. The DNA of the CDR3 is TGTGCCAGCAGCTCTCTCCCCTCGCGGGGAGGAAAACTGTTTTTT.

V and J are TRBV6-5 and TRBJ1-5; D may be TRBD1 (6 bases). The CDR3 has 16 residues. Germline CDR1 MNHEY, CDR2 SVGAGI. The V end lost 0 bases, the J end lost 6 bases, and 15 bases lay between the germline ends. The CDR3 spells CASSYSGTPAAQPQHF. The CDR3 nucleotides read TGTGCCAGCAGTTACTCAGGGACACCGGCAGCTCAGCCCCAGCATTTT.

V and J are TRBV28 and TRBJ1-5, with D unresolved. The germline V and J ends were trimmed by 6 bases and 5 bases, with 8 bases remaining between them. CDR3 size: 12 residues. CDR1 is MDHEN and CDR2 is SYDVKM in the germline V gene. The CDR3, as DNA: TGTGCCAGCAGCTACTACTATCAGCCCCAGCATTTT. Its translation is CASSYYYQPQHF.

In its sample, this clone was seen once. This chain links TRBV4-3 with TRBJ1-3; unclear D gene. Germline V CDR1 and CDR2: LGHNA, YSLEER. This CDR3 region has 17 residues. V was trimmed by 0 bases and J by 0 bases, leaving 12 bases between them. Here the CDR3 DNA reads TGCGCCAGCAGCCAAGATCCAGGACTGAGCTCTGGAAACACCATATATTTT. The encoded protein is CASSQDPGLSSGNTIYF.

The CDR3 DNA follows: TGTGCCATCAGTGAGTCCGCGGGAGACCTCTACGAGCAGTACTTC. Protein: CAISESAGDLYEQYF. This chain uses TRBV10-3 with TRBJ2-5, with 7 positions matching TRBD2. The DNA end is a closer match to TRBJ2-7, so the J assignment may be wrong. The CDR3 spans 15 residues. Germline CDR1 ENHRY, CDR2 SYGVKD.

The chain combines TRBV11-3 with TRBJ1-6, with D perhaps TRBD1 (5 bases). Trimming removed 3 bases at V and 5 bases at J, with 17 bases between. The CDR3 length is 17 residues. The germline V gene has CDR1 SGHNT and CDR2 YENEEA. CDR3 in amino acids: CASSFLFVGEDNSPLHF. The CDR3 DNA follows: TGTGCCAGCAGCTTTCTCTTTGTGGGGGAAGATAATTCACCCCTCCACTTT.

J is TRBJ2-2 and V is TRBV5-6; 8 nucleotides agree with TRBD2. CDR1 and CDR2 (germline): SGHDT, YYEEEE. J gave up 3 bases and V 4 bases, and 8 bases lay outside the gene matches. This CDR3 is 16 amino acids long. The CDR3 DNA reads as TGTGCCAGCAGCCAAAAGCGGGGGCGCTACACCGGGGAGCTGTTTTTT. Its protein product is CASSQKRGRYTGELFF.

The chain joins TRBV5-1 to TRBJ2-1; TRBD1 matches 10 bases. Trimming removed 4 bases from V and 9 bases from J; junction bases left unmatched: 10. The CDR3 consists of 15 residues. From germline, CDR1 is SGHRS and CDR2 YFSETQ. CDR3 amino acids: CASSTIPDRGREQFF. The CDR3 bases are TGCGCCAGCAGCACCATCCCCGACAGGGGGCGTGAGCAGTTCTTC.

The V gene is TRBV7-3, the J gene TRBJ2-5, with D possibly being TRBD2 (5 bases). The CDR3 contains 14 residues. The V gene lost 3 bases and the J gene lost 5 bases, with 13 bases spanning the gap. CDR1 and CDR2 from the germline V gene are SGHTA and FQGTGA. CDR3 nucleotide sequence: TGTGCCAGCAGCTTGGAGGCATGGGCGGAGACCCAGTACTTC. Protein sequence: CASSLEAWAETQYF.

V and J are TRBV28 and TRBJ2-7; maybe TRBD2 (5 bases). This CDR3 has 16 amino acids. Trimming removed 3 bases at V and 0 bases at J, with 15 bases between. The V gene's germline CDR1 is MDHEN and CDR2 SYDVKM. This CDR3 is CASSLGRGRASYEQYF. CDR3 coding DNA: TGTGCCAGCAGTTTGGGCCGGGGTAGGGCCTCCTACGAGCAGTACTTC.

This clone has only one observation. The rearrangement links TRBV27 to TRBJ2-5, with TRBD1 matching 9 bases. This CDR3 comprises 16 residues. With 2 bases clipped from V and 5 bases from J, the junction kept 9 bases outside the gene matches. Germline lookup yields CDR1 MNHEY and CDR2 SMNVEV (reference sequence). The CDR3 bases are TGTGCCAGCAGTTTAGGGACAGGGAGCCTGGGGGAGACCCAGTACTTC. It is translated as CASSLGTGSLGETQYF.

The chain uses TRBV19 and TRBJ2-1; TRBD2 matches at 10 bases. Germline trimming cut 11 bases from V and 3 bases from J; bases unmatched to any gene: 13. Looked up from germline, CDR1 is LNHDA and CDR2 is SQIVND (reference sequence). This CDR3 has 16 residues. The CDR3 DNA sequence: TGTGCCGCTAGCCCGGCTAGCGGGGGTTACTACAATGAGCAGTTCTTC. Its protein product is CAASPASGGYYNEQFF.

V and J are TRBV7-3 and TRBJ2-5; the D gene is possibly TRBD2 (6 bases). Germline assignment: CDR1 SGHTA and CDR2 FQGTGA. This CDR3 has 13 residues. Trimming stripped 5 bases from V and 4 bases from J, with 11 bases between. The CDR3 DNA reads as TGTGCCAGCAGCACACTAGCCCTAGAGACCCAGTACTTC. Residues: CASSTLALETQYF.

This chain links TRBV7-2 with TRBJ2-7; D may be TRBD2 (6 bases). Germline V gene data show CDR1 as SGHTA and CDR2 as FQGNSA. Trimming took 5 bases from V and 3 from J, leaving 17 bases between them. CDR3 length: 15 residues. CDR3 loop: CASSPSRDGSYEQYF. The CDR3 DNA follows: TGTGCCAGCAGCCCGTCCCGGGACGGGAGCTACGAGCAGTACTTC.

This chain links TRBV4-3 with TRBJ2-3; the D is unclear. This CDR3 spans 16 amino acids. Trimming left V 0 bases short and J 2 bases short, with 12 bases between. Germline V CDR1 and CDR2: LGHNA, YSLEER. Here the CDR3 reads CASSQDPTVNTDTQYF. In nucleotides, the CDR3 is TGCGCCAGCAGCCAAGATCCGACGGTAAACACAGATACGCAGTATTTT.

The rearrangement links TRBV30 to TRBJ2-2; 8 positions agree with TRBD1. Trimming at V came to 1 base and at J to 5 bases, leaving 3 bases not matched to a gene. Germline CDR1 is GTSNPN and CDR2 is SVGIG (reference sequence). The CDR3 is 14 amino acids. CDR3 nucleotides: TGTGCCTGGAGTGGACAGGGGAGGACCGGGGAGCTGTTTTTT. Residues: CAWSGQGRTGELFF.

The rearrangement joins TRBV19 to TRBJ2-1; 8 positions agree with TRBD1. With V trimmed by 8 bases and J by 2 bases, 8 bases remained unmatched. The length of the CDR3 is 15 residues. Germline lookup yields CDR1 LNHDA and CDR2 SQIVND (reference sequence). The chain's CDR3 is CASAIYRGTYNEQFF. The CDR3 coding sequence is TGTGCCAGTGCGATTTACAGGGGGACCTACAATGAGCAGTTCTTC.

The V call is TRBV28, the J call TRBJ2-3; 9 bases agree with TRBD2. The V and J ends lost 8 bases and 5 bases, in that order; junction bases with no gene match: 8. The germline V gene encodes CDR1 MDHEN and CDR2 SYDVKM. The CDR3 extends over 14 amino acids. The CDR3 sequence: CASQWRGGLDTQYF. CDR3 nucleotides: TGTGCCAGCCAGTGGCGGGGGGGCCTAGATACGCAGTATTTT.